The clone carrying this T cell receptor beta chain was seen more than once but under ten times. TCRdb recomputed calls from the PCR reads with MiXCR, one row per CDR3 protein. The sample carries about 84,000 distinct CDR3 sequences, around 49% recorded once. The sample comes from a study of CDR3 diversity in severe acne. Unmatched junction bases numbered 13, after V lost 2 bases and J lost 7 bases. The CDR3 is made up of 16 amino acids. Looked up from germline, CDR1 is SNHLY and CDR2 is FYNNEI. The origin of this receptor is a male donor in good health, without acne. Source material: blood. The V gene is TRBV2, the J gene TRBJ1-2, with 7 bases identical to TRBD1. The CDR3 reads CASSEWAGGNGSGYTF. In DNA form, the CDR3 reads TGTGCCAGCAGTGAATGGGCAGGGGGTAATGGTAGTGGCTACACCTTC.